The following is a T cell receptor beta chain sequence with its context. This sample is drawn from a study of blood T cell repertoires in COVID-19. Assay used: immunoSEQ multiplex PCR; TCRdb lists only in-frame clones, some missing. The sample records about 220,000 clones, 65% to 90% being singletons. The sample comprised peripheral blood. This TCR came from a woman in her 70s with COVID-19, enrolled during active disease.

The CDR3 DNA is TGTGCCAGCAGGCGGGAAGGCTACGAGCAGTACTTC. It specifies CASRREGYEQYF. The rearrangement links TRBV7-2 to TRBJ2-7, with TRBD2 as a possible D gene (6 bases). V was pared by 6 bases and J by 3 bases, with 9 bases between. CDR3 size: 12 residues. Germline loops: CDR1 SGHTA, CDR2 FQGNSA.